This TCR beta chain stems from a study of vaccination effects on CD4 cells after COVID-19. In the case of this clone: The antigen is not known.

V was trimmed by 0 bases and J by 8 bases, leaving 28 bases between them. The germline V gene has CDR1 LGHNA and CDR2 YSLEER. The CDR3 has 20 residues. Whole-study results and caveats: Both infection-induced and vaccine-induced clones contracted markedly at late post-vaccination timepoints.

With the ViraFEST assay, the study expanded antigen-specific CD4+ T cells using viral peptide pools, then sequenced them. Researchers isolated CD4+ T cells once approximately ten days of culture had elapsed. In the vaccine recipients, nucleocapsid antibodies were negative and there was no prior SARS-CoV-2 infection. With roughly 9.5 ug/ml peptides and around 9.6 IU/ml IL-2, fewer than 2.5 million PBMC per well were cultured. The authors exchanged half the medium for IL-2 medium on days 3 and 7. The repertoire was sequenced with immunoSEQ multiplex PCR; TCRdb's copy has only in-frame clones and lacks some. The repertoire has about 55,000 clones, roughly 76% of them found once; the top ten carry around 18%.

This receptor was taken from a human donor who received a COVID-19 vaccine. The chain carries TRBV4-3 and TRBJ1-4, with D perhaps TRBD1 (6 bases). Source: CD4+ T cells from PBMCs cultured with SARS-CoV-2 spike peptides, taken before COVID-19 vaccination. As DNA, the CDR3 is TGCGCCAGCAGCCAAGATCGGATCTTAGGAGGGGGGGGGCGATCAGAAAAACTGTTTTTT. It is translated as CASSQDRILGGGGRSEKLFF.